Sequencing of this T cell receptor (beta chain) was carried out in a study of cytomegalovirus exposure and HLA in healthy donors. It was with 60 Vbeta and 13 Jbeta primers that the PCR ran. The table came from immunoSEQ multiplex PCR; TCRdb's copy has only in-frame clones and leaves some out. The sample gives about 140,000 clones, about 80% of which show up once; around a tenth is in the top ten. Germline V lookup: CDR1 KGHSH, CDR2 LQKENI. Trimming cost V 0 bases and J 5 bases; bases outside gene matches: 4. The CDR3 contains 14 residues. This chain connects TRBV18 to TRBJ2-7; TRBD1 agrees at 7 bases. The specimen was PBMCs. The sequence came from a woman aged 55-75 years in good health and CMV-seropositive. The chain's CDR3 is CASSPPGQRHEQYF. The CDR3 DNA follows: TGTGCCAGCTCACCACCGGGACAGCGACACGAGCAGTACTTC.